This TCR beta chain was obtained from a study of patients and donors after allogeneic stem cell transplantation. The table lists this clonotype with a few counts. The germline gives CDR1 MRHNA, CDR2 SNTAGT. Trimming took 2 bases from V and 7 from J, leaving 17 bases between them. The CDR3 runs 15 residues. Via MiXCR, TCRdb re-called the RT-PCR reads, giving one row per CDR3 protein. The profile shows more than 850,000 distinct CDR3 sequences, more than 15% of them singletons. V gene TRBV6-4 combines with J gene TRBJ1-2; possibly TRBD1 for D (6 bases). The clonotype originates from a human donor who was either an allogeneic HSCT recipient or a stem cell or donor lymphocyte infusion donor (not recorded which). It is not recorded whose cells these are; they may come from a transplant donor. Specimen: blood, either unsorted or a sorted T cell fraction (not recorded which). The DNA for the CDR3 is TGTGCCAGCAGTGACAAGGACAGCCTACACCCTGGCTACACCTTC. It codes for CASSDKDSLHPGYTF.